The table lists the clone carrying this T cell receptor (beta chain) with a few counts. Its antigen is unknown. Germline CDR1 and CDR2: MRHNA and SNTAGT. V was pared by 6 bases and J by 5 bases, with 11 bases between. This CDR3 has 13 amino acids. The data were obtained in a study of T cell responses to AZD1222 COVID-19 vaccine. Study-wide results and limits: Repertoire sampling occurred only after the peak T cell response. AZD1222 recipients seropositive at baseline numbered only six or seven. Spike regions recognized by vaccine-associated CD4 TCRs spanned the protein, led by 160-218 and 743-854.

Generated by immunoSEQ multiplex PCR, the TCRdb table keeps only in-frame clones and is missing some. The top ten clones hold approximately 11% of a sample with about 76,000 clones, approximately 90% of them seen once. The sequencing here drew on peripheral blood, taken on day 0 of AZD1222 vaccination. This chain joins TRBV6-4 and TRBJ2-1; D is possibly TRBD1 (7 bases). This TCR derives from an adult in good health. The CDR3 region is CASRGGQNNEQFF. The CDR3 coding sequence is TGTGCCAGCAGGGGGGGACAGAACAATGAGCAGTTCTTC.